Reported below is one TCR beta chain. This specimen comes from a study of blood T cell repertoires in COVID-19. Study information: The origin of the acute and convalescent COVID-19 samples was the United States, Italy and Spain.

This table comes from immunoSEQ multiplex PCR, and its TCRdb copy is limited to in-frame clones, with some not included. The sample shows 87,000 or so clones, approximately 86% of them seen only once. V was cut by 2 bases and J by 0 bases, with 14 bases left in between. Looked up from germline, CDR1 is SGDLS and CDR2 is YYNGEE. The CDR3 runs to 16 residues. The chain carries TRBV9 and TRBJ1-2, with D possibly being TRBD1 (6 bases). Sequences were obtained from peripheral blood. The sequence was obtained from a woman aged 45-59 years with active or convalescent COVID-19. The chain's CDR3 is CASSVSPGQTNYGYTF. CDR3 nucleotide sequence: TGTGCCAGCAGCGTCTCTCCGGGACAAACTAACTATGGCTACACCTTC.